The 24 T cell receptor beta chains presented below share a single source sample, sequenced in a study of cytomegalovirus exposure and HLA in healthy donors. Primers for the PCR totalled 60 Vbeta and 13 Jbeta. Sequencing used immunoSEQ multiplex PCR; TCRdb keeps in-frame clones, though not all of them. The profile shows about 67,000 clones, 85% to 90% of them singletons. What was sequenced was PBMCs. The source of these receptors is a woman aged 25 to 39 in good health and CMV-seropositive.

The chain links TRBV5-1 to TRBJ2-3; 13 nucleotides line up with TRBD2. The CDR3 has 17 amino acids. The germline V gene encodes CDR1 SGHRS and CDR2 YFSETQ. V shed 4 bases and J 2 bases; nucleotides not matched to a gene: 7. The DNA for the CDR3 is TGCGCCAGCAGCCGGGCGACTAGCGGGAGGTTCACAGATACGCAGTATTTT. Protein sequence: CASSRATSGRFTDTQYF. The complete variable domain, with remaining parts taken from reference TRBV5-1 and TRBJ2-3, reads KAGVTQTPRYLIKTRGQQVTLSCSPISGHRSVSWYQQTPGQGLQFLFEYFSETQRNKGNFPGRFSGRQFSNSRSEMNVSTLELGDSALYLCASSRATSGRFTDTQYFGPGTRLTVL.

This chain links TRBV29-1 with TRBJ2-2; D may be TRBD2 (6 bases). Trimming cost V 7 bases and J 1 base, with 10 bases left between them. Germline CDR1 is SQVTM and CDR2 is ANQGSEA. The length of the CDR3 is 13 residues. The DNA of the CDR3 is TGCAGCGCTGCGGGGAGGAACACCGGGGAGCTGTTTTTT. Its protein product is CSAAGRNTGELFF.

V gene TRBV6-6 combines with J gene TRBJ1-1; D is uncertain. Germline V gene lookup returns CDR1 MNHNY and CDR2 SVGAGI (reference sequence). CDR3 length equals 11 residues. Trimming cost V 0 bases and J 8 bases, with 4 bases left between them. The CDR3 DNA reads as TGTGCCAGCAGTTACTCCCTGGAAGCTTTCTTT. Its protein product is CASSYSLEAFF.

The genes are TRBV27 and TRBJ1-2; TRBD1 aligns across 8 bases. CDR1 is MNHEY, CDR2 SMNVEV, per germline (reference sequence). The CDR3 is 15 amino acids. V trimming: 5 bases; J trimming: 4 bases; junction bases outside the gene matches: 9. The CDR3 DNA sequence: TGTGCCAGCAGTCCCTGGACAGGGATGATCTATGGCTACACCTTC. Translation gives CASSPWTGMIYGYTF.

The V gene is TRBV2, the J gene TRBJ1-5, with D perhaps TRBD1 (6 bases). Trimming took off 7 bases at V and 0 bases at J, with 13 bases between the two ends. The CDR3 loop spans 15 amino acids. Looked up from germline, CDR1 is SNHLY and CDR2 is FYNNEI. The CDR3 DNA is TGTGCCAGCACTTCGGGACAATATAGCAATCAGCCCCAGCATTTT. The encoded protein is CASTSGQYSNQPQHF.

The table lists this clone with a few counts. The chain couples TRBV5-1 to TRBJ2-3, with no clear D. Per the germline V gene, CDR1 is SGHRS and CDR2 is YFSETQ. Trimming took off 2 bases at V and 2 bases at J, with 18 bases between the two ends. The CDR3 is made up of 17 amino acids. For the CDR3, the DNA is TGCGCCAGCAGCTTTTCTCTCGGTTCAGGTACCACAGATACGCAGTATTTT. It specifies CASSFSLGSGTTDTQYF.

This chain uses TRBV2 with TRBJ1-6; D is perhaps TRBD1 (5 bases). Trimming took 0 bases from V and 0 from J, leaving 9 bases between them. Germline CDR1 and CDR2: SNHLY and FYNNEI. CDR3 length: 17 amino acids. The CDR3 is CASSEAGPSSYNSPLHF. CDR3 sequence (DNA): TGTGCCAGCAGTGAAGCGGGGCCAAGCTCCTATAATTCACCCCTCCACTTT.

The chain combines TRBV27 with TRBJ1-2; D gene unclear. Looked up from germline, CDR1 is MNHEY and CDR2 is SMNVEV (reference sequence). The CDR3 totals 13 residues. Trimming stripped 2 bases from V and 6 bases from J, with 10 bases between. DNA of the CDR3: TGTGCCAGCAGTTTAGAGGGCGTAGATGGCTACACCTTC. This translates into CASSLEGVDGYTF.

As to this clone: Other nucleotide sequences from this sample produce the same CDR3. The V and J genes are TRBV7-9 and TRBJ2-2, with D unclear. The CDR3 contains 16 residues. Trimming stripped 0 bases from V and 0 bases from J, with 8 bases between. Looked up from germline, CDR1 is SEHNR and CDR2 is FQNEAQ (reference sequence). The CDR3 nucleotides are TGTGCCAGCAGCTTAGCACGGTCCACGAACACCGGGGAGCTGTTTTTT. Translation: CASSLARSTNTGELFF.

The chain has TRBV4-1 and TRBJ2-7, with 7 bases identical to TRBD2. The CDR3 has 20 residues. V was pared by 0 bases and J by 1 base, with 18 bases of the junction left unmatched. Germline-derived CDR1 and CDR2 are MGHRA and YSYEKL. CDR3 residues: CASSQEPPPALGGRSYEQYF. DNA of the CDR3: TGCGCCAGCAGCCAAGAACCGCCCCCTGCTTTGGGAGGGAGGTCCTACGAGCAGTACTTC.

DNA for the CDR3: TGTGCCAGCAGCCCCTCATGGGGACAGGGTGGTCTTGAGCAGTACTTC. Its protein is CASSPSWGQGGLEQYF. J is TRBJ2-7 and V is TRBV11-2; TRBD1 aligns across 9 bases. Germline V lookup: CDR1 SGHAT, CDR2 FQNNGV. This CDR3 region has 16 residues. V was clipped by 5 bases and J by 7 bases; unmatched bases: 15.

The J gene is TRBJ1-5, the V gene TRBV7-2, with D perhaps matching TRBD1 (6 bases). CDR3 size: 13 residues. Germline CDR1 is SGHTA and CDR2 is FQGNSA. The V gene lost 5 bases and the J gene lost 4 bases, with 9 bases spanning the gap. CDR3 nucleotides: TGTGCCAGCAGCCGGGACATAAATCAGCCCCAGCATTTT. This encodes CASSRDINQPQHF.

This chain links TRBV6-6 with TRBJ2-3; 11 nucleotides align to TRBD2. The CDR3 extends over 15 amino acids. Germline CDR1 is MNHNY and CDR2 is SVGAGI (reference sequence). Trimming removed 6 bases from V and 6 bases from J; junction bases left unmatched: 8. CDR3 residues: CASRQTSGITDTQYF. The CDR3 region has the DNA TGTGCCAGCAGACAGACTAGCGGGATCACTGATACGCAGTATTTT.

With respect to this clone: The sample has other DNA sequences that encode this CDR3 too. The rearrangement links TRBV27 to TRBJ2-1, with 8 bases fitting TRBD1. This CDR3 contains 17 residues. Germline CDR1 and CDR2: MNHEY and SMNVEV (reference sequence). V lost 6 bases and J lost 0; bases outside the gene matches: 10. The CDR3 sequence is CASSADRGPPSYNEQFF. CDR3 nucleotides: TGTGCCAGCAGCGCCGACAGGGGACCCCCCTCCTACAATGAGCAGTTCTTC.

The CDR3 DNA reads TGTGCCAGCAGTTACCGAACCGGGACAGCTAGGGGGACCCAGTACTTC. This gives the protein CASSYRTGTARGTQYF. The rearrangement uses TRBV6-6 and TRBJ2-5, with 7 bases identical to TRBD1. This CDR3 contains 16 residues. The germline gives CDR1 MNHNY, CDR2 SVGAGI (reference sequence). J lost 7 bases, V lost 2 bases, and 13 bases had no gene match.

The CDR3 DNA reads TGCGCCAGCGGTCATCTAGCGGGAGATGGTGAGCAGTACTTC. Protein product: CASGHLAGDGEQYF. The J gene is TRBJ2-7, the V gene TRBV5-1; 10 bases map to TRBD2. Germline V gene lookup returns CDR1 SGHRS and CDR2 YFSETQ. The V gene end was trimmed by 7 bases and the J gene end by 7 bases; junction bases not matched to a gene: 11. The CDR3 contains 14 residues.

This chain connects TRBV7-9 to TRBJ2-1; the D gene is possibly TRBD2 (6 bases). CDR1 SEHNR and CDR2 FQNEAQ come from the germline V gene (reference sequence). With 5 bases removed from V and 0 bases from J, the gap between germline ends came to 17 bases. This CDR3 is built from 17 residues. The CDR3 region is CASSPRWGGNSYNEQFF. CDR3 sequence (DNA): TGTGCCAGCAGCCCCCGGTGGGGCGGGAACTCCTACAATGAGCAGTTCTTC.

This sequence joins TRBV30 and TRBJ2-3; D remains unclear. The V gene's germline CDR1 is GTSNPN and CDR2 SVGIG (reference sequence). This CDR3 contains 13 residues. V lost 5 bases and J 0 bases, leaving 9 bases between the germline ends. The CDR3 is CAWWARSTDTQYF. CDR3 DNA sequence: TGTGCCTGGTGGGCCCGGAGCACAGATACGCAGTATTTT.

This chain joins TRBV18 and TRBJ1-2, with 7 nucleotides matching TRBD1. The CDR3 spans 17 residues. Germline CDR1 and CDR2: KGHSH and LQKENI. V dropped 0 bases and J dropped 6; count of bases not matched to a gene: 13. The CDR3 spells CASSPPSVRDRADGYTF. CDR3 nucleotide sequence: TGTGCCAGCTCACCACCGTCCGTTCGTGACAGGGCAGATGGCTACACCTTC.

A single count supports this clone. The chain is built from TRBV5-5 and TRBJ2-1; 9 positions agree with TRBD2. Germline assignment: CDR1 SGHKS and CDR2 YYEKEE (reference sequence). The V segment lost 4 bases and the J segment 5 bases; nucleotides outside the gene matches: 13. CDR3 length equals 17 residues. The CDR3 nucleotides are TGTGCCAGCAGCCCCCCGGGTGAGGCTAGCGGGAACAATGAGCAGTTCTTC. The encoded protein is CASSPPGEASGNNEQFF.

This clone was counted once. This chain links TRBV18 with TRBJ2-5, with D possibly matching TRBD2 (6 bases). Germline CDR1 and CDR2: KGHSH and LQKENI. The V end lost 3 bases, the J end lost 4 bases, and 12 bases lay between the germline ends. This CDR3 is 14 amino acids long. The CDR3 loop reads CASSPRELRETQYF. The DNA for the CDR3 is TGTGCCAGCTCACCTCGGGAGTTACGAGAGACCCAGTACTTC.

This clone has just a few counts. The J gene is TRBJ2-7, the V gene TRBV9; 7 bases fit TRBD2. Trimming cost V 5 bases and J 2 bases; bases outside gene matches: 7. The CDR3 is 14 residues long. Germline values: CDR1 SGDLS, CDR2 YYNGEE. This CDR3 is CASSEQGLPYEQYF. CDR3 bases: TGTGCCAGCAGTGAGCAGGGACTACCCTACGAGCAGTACTTC.

The rearrangement uses TRBV11-2 and TRBJ1-1; the D gene is possibly TRBD1 (5 bases). Trimming removed 2 bases from V and 5 bases from J, with 18 bases in between. The germline V gene encodes CDR1 SGHAT and CDR2 FQNNGV. There are 16 residues in the CDR3. CDR3 DNA: TGTGCCAGCAGCTTAATGCAGGGTCGTCTTAATACTGAAGCTTTCTTT. This encodes CASSLMQGRLNTEAFF.

The rearrangement joins TRBV18 to TRBJ2-7; the D is unclear. The CDR3 is made up of 13 amino acids. Trimming took off 3 bases at V and 0 bases at J, with 6 bases between the two ends. CDR1 is KGHSH and CDR2 is LQKENI in the germline V gene. CDR3 protein: CASSPGHSYEQYF. The CDR3 region has the DNA TGTGCCAGCTCACCGGGCCACTCCTACGAGCAGTACTTC.